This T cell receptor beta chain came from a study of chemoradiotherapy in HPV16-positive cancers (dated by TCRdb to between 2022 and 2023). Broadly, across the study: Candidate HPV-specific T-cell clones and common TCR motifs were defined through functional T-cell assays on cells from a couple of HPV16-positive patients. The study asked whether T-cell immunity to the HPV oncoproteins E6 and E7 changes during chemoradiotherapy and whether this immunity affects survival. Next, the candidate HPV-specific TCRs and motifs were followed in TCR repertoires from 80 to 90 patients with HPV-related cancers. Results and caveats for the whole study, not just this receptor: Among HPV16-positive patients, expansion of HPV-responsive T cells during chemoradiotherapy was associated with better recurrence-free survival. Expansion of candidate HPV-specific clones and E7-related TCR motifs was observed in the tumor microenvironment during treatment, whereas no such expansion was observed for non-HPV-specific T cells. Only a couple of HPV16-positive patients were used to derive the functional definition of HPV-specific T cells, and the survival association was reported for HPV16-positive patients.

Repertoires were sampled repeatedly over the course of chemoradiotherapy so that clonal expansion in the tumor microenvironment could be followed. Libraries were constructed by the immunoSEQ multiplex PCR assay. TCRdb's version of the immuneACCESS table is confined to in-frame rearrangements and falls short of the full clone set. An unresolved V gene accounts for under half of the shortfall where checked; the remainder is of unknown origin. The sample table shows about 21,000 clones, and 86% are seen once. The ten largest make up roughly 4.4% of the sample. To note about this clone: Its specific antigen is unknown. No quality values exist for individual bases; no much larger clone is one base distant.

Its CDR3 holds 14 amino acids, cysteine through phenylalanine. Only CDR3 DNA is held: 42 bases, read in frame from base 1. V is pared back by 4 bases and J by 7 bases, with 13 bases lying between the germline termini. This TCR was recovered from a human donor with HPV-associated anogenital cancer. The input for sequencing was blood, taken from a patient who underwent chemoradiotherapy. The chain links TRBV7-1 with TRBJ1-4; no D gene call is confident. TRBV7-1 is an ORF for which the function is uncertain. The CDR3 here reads CASSLDQRGEKLFF. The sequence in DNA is TGTGCCAGCAGCTTAGATCAAAGAGGTGAAAAACTGTTTTTT.